Listed here is a single TCR beta chain. The entry originates in a study of blood T cell repertoires in COVID-19. Original processing methods: Quantification of nucleated cells was approximated via reference gene primer amplification. The repertoire was sequenced with immunoSEQ multiplex PCR; TCRdb's copy has only in-frame clones and lacks some. V, J and clone size derive from that table, while D and trimming were established from the DNA sequence. The sample lists roughly 120,000 clones, 85% occurring once. The V end lost 5 bases, the J end lost 8 bases, and 19 bases lay between the germline ends. Germline CDR1 SGHVS, CDR2 FQNEAQ. The CDR3 has 16 residues.

Sequencing was carried out using peripheral blood. The receptor was derived from a man aged 40-49 years with acute or convalescent COVID-19. V is TRBV7-8 and J is TRBJ1-6, with D possibly being TRBD1 (6 bases). CDR3 sequence: CASSLLQGIIYSPLHF. CDR3 nucleotide sequence: TGTGCCAGCAGCCTCTTACAGGGAATCATCTATTCACCCCTCCACTTT.